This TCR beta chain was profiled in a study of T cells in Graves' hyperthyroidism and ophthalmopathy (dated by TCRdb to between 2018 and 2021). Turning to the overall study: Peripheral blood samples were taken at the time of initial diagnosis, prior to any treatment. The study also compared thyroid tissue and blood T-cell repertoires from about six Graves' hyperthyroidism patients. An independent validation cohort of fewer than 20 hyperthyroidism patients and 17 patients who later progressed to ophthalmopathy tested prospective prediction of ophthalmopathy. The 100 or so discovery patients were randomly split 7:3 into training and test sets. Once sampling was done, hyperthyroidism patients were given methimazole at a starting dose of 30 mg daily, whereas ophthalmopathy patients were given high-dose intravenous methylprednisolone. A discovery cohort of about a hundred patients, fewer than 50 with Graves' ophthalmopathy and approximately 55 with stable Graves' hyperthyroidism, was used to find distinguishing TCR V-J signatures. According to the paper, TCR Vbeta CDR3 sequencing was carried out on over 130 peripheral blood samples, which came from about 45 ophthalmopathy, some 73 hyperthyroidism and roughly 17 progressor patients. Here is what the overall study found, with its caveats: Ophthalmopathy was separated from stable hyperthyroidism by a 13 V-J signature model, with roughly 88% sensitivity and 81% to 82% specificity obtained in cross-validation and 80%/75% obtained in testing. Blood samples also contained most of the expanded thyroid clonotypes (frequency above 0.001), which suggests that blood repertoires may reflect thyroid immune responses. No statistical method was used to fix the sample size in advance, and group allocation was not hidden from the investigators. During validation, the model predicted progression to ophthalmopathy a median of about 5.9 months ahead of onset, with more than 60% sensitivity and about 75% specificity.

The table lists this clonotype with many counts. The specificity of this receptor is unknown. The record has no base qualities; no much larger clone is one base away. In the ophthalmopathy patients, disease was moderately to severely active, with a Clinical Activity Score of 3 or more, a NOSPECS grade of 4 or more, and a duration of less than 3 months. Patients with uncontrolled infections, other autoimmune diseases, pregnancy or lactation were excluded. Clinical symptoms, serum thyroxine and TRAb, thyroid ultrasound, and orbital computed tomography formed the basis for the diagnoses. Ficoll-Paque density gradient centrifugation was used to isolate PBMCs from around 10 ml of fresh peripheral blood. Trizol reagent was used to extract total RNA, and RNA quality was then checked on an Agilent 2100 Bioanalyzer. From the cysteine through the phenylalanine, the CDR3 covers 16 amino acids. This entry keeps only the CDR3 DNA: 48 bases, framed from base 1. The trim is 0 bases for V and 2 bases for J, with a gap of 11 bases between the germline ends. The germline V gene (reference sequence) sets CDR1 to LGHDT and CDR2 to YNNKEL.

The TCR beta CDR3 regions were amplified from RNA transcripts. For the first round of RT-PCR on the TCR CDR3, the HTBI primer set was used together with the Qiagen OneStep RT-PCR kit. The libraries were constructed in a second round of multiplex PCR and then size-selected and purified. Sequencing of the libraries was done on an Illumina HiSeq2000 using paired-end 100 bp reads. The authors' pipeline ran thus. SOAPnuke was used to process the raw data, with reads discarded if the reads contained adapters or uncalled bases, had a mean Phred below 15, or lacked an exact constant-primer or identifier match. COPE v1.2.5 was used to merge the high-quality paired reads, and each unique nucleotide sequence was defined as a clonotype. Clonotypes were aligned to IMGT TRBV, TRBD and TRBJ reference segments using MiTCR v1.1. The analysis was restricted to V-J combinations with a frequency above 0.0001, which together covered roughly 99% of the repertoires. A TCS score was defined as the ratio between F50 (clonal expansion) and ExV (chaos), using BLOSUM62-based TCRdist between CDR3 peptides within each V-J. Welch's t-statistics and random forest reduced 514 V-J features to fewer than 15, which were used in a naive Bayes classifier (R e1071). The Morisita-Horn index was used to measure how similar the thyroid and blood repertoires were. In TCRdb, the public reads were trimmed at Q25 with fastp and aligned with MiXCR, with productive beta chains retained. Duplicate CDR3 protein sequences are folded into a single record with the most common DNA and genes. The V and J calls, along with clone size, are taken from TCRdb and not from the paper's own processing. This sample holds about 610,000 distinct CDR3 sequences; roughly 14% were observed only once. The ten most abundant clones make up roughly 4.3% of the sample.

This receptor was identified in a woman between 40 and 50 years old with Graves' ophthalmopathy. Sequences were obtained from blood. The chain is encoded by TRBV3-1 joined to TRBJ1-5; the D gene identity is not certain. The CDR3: CASSQEPPQGNQPQHF. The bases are TGTGCCAGCAGCCAAGAGCCGCCCCAGGGCAATCAGCCCCAGCATTTT.